This is a list of T cell receptor beta chains from one sample in a study of blood T cell repertoires in COVID-19. The data were produced by immunoSEQ multiplex PCR, yet TCRdb's version contains in-frame clones alone and is incomplete. The data hold about 220,000 clones, with approximately 83% observed a single time. The sequenced sample consisted of peripheral blood. Receptors were obtained from a young woman who had recovered from COVID-19. Both conserved end residues are part of each CDR3. A D gene is named only where the DNA matches it firmly. Clone size, where shown, is once, few, many, or a class for clones that have expanded.

d_call j_call clone_size v_call cdr3_nt cdr3_aa
- TRBJ2-7 - TRBV6-5 TGTGCCAGCAGTTACTCGCCTAACTACGAGCAGTACTTC CASSYSPNYEQYF
- TRBJ2-3 - TRBV28 TGTGCCAGCAGTGACATAAATACGCAGTATTTT CASSDINTQYF
- TRBJ1-2 once TRBV12-3/TRBV12-4 TGTGCCAGCAGCCAGGGCGTGGGTGGCTACACCTTC CASSQGVGGYTF
TRBD1 TRBJ1-4 - TRBV5-1 TGCGCCAGCAGCCACGGGACAGGGAGTGAAAAACTGTTTTTT CASSHGTGSEKLFF
TRBD2 TRBJ2-7 - TRBV11-2 TGTGCCAGCAGCTTAGGGCGGGAGGGGTACGAGCAGTACTTC CASSLGREGYEQYF
- TRBJ1-3 - TRBV4-2 TGTGCCAGCAGCCAAGAGAGGGGGTTTGTAGGAAACACCATATATTTT CASSQERGFVGNTIYF
- TRBJ1-5 few TRBV2 TGTGCCAGCAGAAACGACAGGTTGCGCAATCAGCCCCAGCATTTT CASRNDRLRNQPQHF
- TRBJ1-1 - TRBV29-1 TGCAGCGTTGATATGGCCCCCACTGAAGCTTTCTTT CSVDMAPTEAFF
- TRBJ2-7 - TRBV7-8 TGTGCCAGCAGCTTTAGACAGTTCGCAGATCTTTCCTACGAGCAGTACTTC CASSFRQFADLSYEQYF
- TRBJ1-6 once TRBV18 TGTGCCAGCTCACCAGCAGGGGAAGGAAATTCACCCCTCCACTTT CASSPAGEGNSPLHF
- TRBJ1-1 - TRBV19 TGTGCCAGTAATAAACGCGGGGGGTGGCAGGGGAAGGTGACCACTGAAGCTTTCTTT CASNKRGGWQGKVTTEAFF
- TRBJ2-7 - TRBV18 TGTGCCAGCTCACCACCTAGTATTGGCGAGCAGTACTTC CASSPPSIGEQYF
TRBD1 TRBJ2-7 - TRBV28 TGTGCCAGCAGTGGTAACGGACAGGGCTCCTACGAGCAGTACTTC CASSGNGQGSYEQYF
- TRBJ2-3 - TRBV23-1 TGCGCCAGCAGGATCGCTTTACAGGGTCAGGTTAACGCATTTACGCAGTATTTT CASRIALQGQVNAFTQYF
TRBD1 TRBJ1-6 - TRBV5-1 TGCGCCAGCAGCTTGGTCGGACAGGGAGAGTCACCCCTCCACTTT CASSLVGQGESPLHF
- TRBJ2-2 - TRBV11-3 TGTGCCAGCAGCTCCAGGGTGATTGACGGGGAGCTGTTTTTT CASSSRVIDGELFF
TRBD1 TRBJ2-1 - TRBV28 TGTGCCAGCAGTTTCCAGGGGGCACCCCCTTACAATGAGCAGTTCTTC CASSFQGAPPYNEQFF
TRBD2 TRBJ2-3 - TRBV5-4 TGTGCCAGCAGCTCGGGACTAGCGTCAGATACGCAGTATTTT CASSSGLASDTQYF
TRBD1 TRBJ1-6 - TRBV27 TGTGCCAGCAGTCCCCCAGGGGGTAATTCACCCCTCCACTTT CASSPPGGNSPLHF
TRBD1 TRBJ2-5 - TRBV6-5 TGTGCCAGCACCCAGAGTGACAGGGAAGAGACCCAGTACTTC CASTQSDREETQYF
TRBD1 TRBJ1-2 - TRBV4-1 TGCGCCAGCAGCCAAGATAGGAGGTTCCGACAGGGTAATGGCTACACCTTC CASSQDRRFRQGNGYTF
TRBD2 TRBJ2-1 - TRBV5-4 TGTGCCAGCAGCCGGGGGGGAGGGCAGGGTCCCTACAATGAGCAGTTCTTC CASSRGGGQGPYNEQFF
TRBD2 TRBJ2-1 - TRBV11-2 TGTGCCAGCAGACTTAGGCCCAGCGGGAGCTCCTACAATGAGCAGTTCTTC CASRLRPSGSSYNEQFF
TRBD2 TRBJ2-1 - TRBV7-7 TGTGCCAGCAGCTTAGGACCCAGCGGGGATAATGAGCAGTTCTTC CASSLGPSGDNEQFF
TRBD1 TRBJ1-2 - TRBV10-3 TGTGCCATCGGGATGACAGGGGGAGGCTACACCTTC CAIGMTGGGYTF
- TRBJ2-3 - TRBV3-1/TRBV3-2 TGTGCCAGCAGCCAAGGCGGAGGGGCAGATACGCAGTATTTT CASSQGGGADTQYF
- TRBJ2-5 many TRBV7-9 TGTGCCAGCAGCTTAGCGCTGCAGGAGACCCAGTACTTC CASSLALQETQYF
TRBD1 TRBJ2-7 - TRBV9 TGTGCCAGCAGCGTAGAGGGGACAGGAAGCTACGAGCAGTACTTC CASSVEGTGSYEQYF
TRBD1 TRBJ1-5 few TRBV6-2/TRBV6-3 TGTGCCAGCAGTTTGCAGGACAGGGTGCAGCCCCAGCATTTT CASSLQDRVQPQHF
TRBD2 TRBJ2-7 many TRBV6-2/TRBV6-3 TGTGCCAGCAGTTACTCGACCCAGCTAGCGGGAGCCCTTCCCTACGAGCAGTACTTC CASSYSTQLAGALPYEQYF
TRBD2 TRBJ2-5 once TRBV27 TGTGCCAGCAGTTTAGGAGCGGGAGGACAAGAGACCCAGTACTTC CASSLGAGGQETQYF
- TRBJ1-2 - TRBV2 TGTGCCAGCAGTAACAATGCCGGGAGCTATGGCTACACCTTC CASSNNAGSYGYTF
- TRBJ2-7 - TRBV24-1 TGTGCCACCAGTGAGGGGGCGGCCTACGAGCAGTACTTC CATSEGAAYEQYF
TRBD1 TRBJ1-4 few TRBV5-1 TGCGCCAGCAGCTTGGCCCCGGGACAGATTAATGAAAAACTGTTTTTT CASSLAPGQINEKLFF
- TRBJ2-1 - TRBV30 TGTGCCTGGAGTGGATCGGTCTCCTACAATGAGCAGTTCTTC CAWSGSVSYNEQFF
- TRBJ2-7 - TRBV11-2 TGTGCCAGCAGCTTAGGGAGAATAACGGGCGAGCAGTACTTC CASSLGRITGEQYF
TRBD2 TRBJ2-2 - TRBV28 TGTGCCAGCAGTTATAAAATTGGGCTAGCGGCACTCACCGGGGAGCTGTTTTTT CASSYKIGLAALTGELFF
- TRBJ1-5 few TRBV27 TGTGCCAGCAGTGGACCAGGGGCCTATAGCAATCAGCCCCAGCATTTT CASSGPGAYSNQPQHF
- TRBJ2-1 few TRBV11-2 TGTGCCAGCAGCTTAGTCCGCAGGGTCAATGAGCAGTTCTTC CASSLVRRVNEQFF
TRBD1 TRBJ1-1 - TRBV6-4 TGTGCCAGCAGTGTCGACAGGGAGGACACTGAAGCTTTCTTT CASSVDREDTEAFF
TRBD1 TRBJ1-1 - TRBV7-2 TGTGCCAGCAGCTTAACCGGGACAGGGAATAGGATGAACACTGAAGCTTTCTTT CASSLTGTGNRMNTEAFF
- TRBJ2-3 - TRBV6-6 TGTGCCAGCAGTTACTCGGTCTCGGGGAATACGCAGTATTTT CASSYSVSGNTQYF
TRBD1 TRBJ1-1 - TRBV9 TGTGCCAGCAGCCACAGGGGCGACACTGAAGCTTTCTTT CASSHRGDTEAFF
- TRBJ2-3 - TRBV19 TGTGCCAGTAGTAACGGGCGGGGCGGTGATACGCAGTATTTT CASSNGRGGDTQYF
TRBD1 TRBJ1-6 - TRBV30 TGTGCCTGGAGTGTTTGGGATGACAGGGTGGATTCACCCCTCCACTTT CAWSVWDDRVDSPLHF
- TRBJ2-1 - TRBV9 TGTGCCAGCAGCGTAGCGGGACAAGTAGCCTACAATGAGCAGTTCTTC CASSVAGQVAYNEQFF
TRBD1 TRBJ2-2 - TRBV6-6 TGTGCCAGCAGTCGCTCCGGGACAGGGTGGGGCGCGAACACCGGGGAGCTGTTTTTT CASSRSGTGWGANTGELFF
- TRBJ2-3 - TRBV5-6 TGTGCCAGCAGTTCCGACAGCCATAGCACAGATACGCAGTATTTT CASSSDSHSTDTQYF
TRBD1 TRBJ1-2 - TRBV6-1 TGTGCCAGCAGTGATTATCGGGACAGGGGTTATGGCTACACCTTC CASSDYRDRGYGYTF
TRBD2 TRBJ2-1 - TRBV25-1 TGTGCCATCGGTGGGTCAGCGGGAGCCTACAATGAGCAGTTCTTC CAIGGSAGAYNEQFF
- TRBJ2-7 - TRBV27 TGTGCCAGCAGTTTTCACAGGGACGAGCAGTACTTC CASSFHRDEQYF
- TRBJ2-4 once TRBV30 TGTGCCTGGAGTGTTAGGGAGGACCTAGCCAAAAACATTCAGTACTTC CAWSVREDLAKNIQYF
TRBD1 TRBJ1-1 - TRBV30 TGTGCCTCCAAGGGACAGCCTGAAGCTTTCTTT CASKGQPEAFF
TRBD1 TRBJ2-5 once TRBV15 TGTGCCACCAGCAGGGACAGGGGGATGGAGACCCAGTACTTC CATSRDRGMETQYF
TRBD1 TRBJ1-3 - TRBV6-5 TGTGCCAGCAGCCGCCAGGGGGCCGGAGGAAACACCATATATTTT CASSRQGAGGNTIYF
TRBD2 TRBJ2-2 - TRBV12-3/TRBV12-4 TGTGCCAGCAGCCGGCGGGAGGCCGGGGAGCTGTTTTTT CASSRREAGELFF
TRBD1 TRBJ2-6 - TRBV11-3 TGTGCCAGCAGCGGACAGGGGGCGCGTGGGGCCAACGTCCTGACTTTC CASSGQGARGANVLTF
TRBD1 TRBJ2-5 once TRBV5-1 TGCGCCAGCAGTGGGTTACTGGGACAGGGGTTTGGAAAGACCCAGTACTTC CASSGLLGQGFGKTQYF
- TRBJ2-2 - TRBV29-1 TGCAGCGACGGCCCCTTATACCTAGGCCCCATCTACACCGGGGAGCTGTTTTTT CSDGPLYLGPIYTGELFF
TRBD1 TRBJ1-5 - TRBV19 TGTGCCAGTACCATCCCTACCCGGACAGGGTTCAATCAGCCCCAGCATTTT CASTIPTRTGFNQPQHF